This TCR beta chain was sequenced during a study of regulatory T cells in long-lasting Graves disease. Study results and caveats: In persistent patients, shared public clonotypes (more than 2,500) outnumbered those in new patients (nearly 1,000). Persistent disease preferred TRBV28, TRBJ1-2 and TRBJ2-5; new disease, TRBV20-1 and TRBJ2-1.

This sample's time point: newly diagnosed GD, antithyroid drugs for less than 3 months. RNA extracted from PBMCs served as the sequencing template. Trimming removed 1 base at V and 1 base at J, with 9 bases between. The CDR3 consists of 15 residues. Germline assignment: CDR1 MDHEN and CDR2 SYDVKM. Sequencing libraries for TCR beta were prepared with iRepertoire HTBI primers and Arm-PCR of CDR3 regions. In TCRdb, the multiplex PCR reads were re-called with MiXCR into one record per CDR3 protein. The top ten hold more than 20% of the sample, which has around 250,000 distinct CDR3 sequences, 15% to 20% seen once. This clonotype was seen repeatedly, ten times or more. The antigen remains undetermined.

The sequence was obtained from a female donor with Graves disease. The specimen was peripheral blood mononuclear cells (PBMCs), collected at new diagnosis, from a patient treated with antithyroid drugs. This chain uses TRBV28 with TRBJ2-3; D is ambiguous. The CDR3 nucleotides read TGTGCCAGCAGTTTATATGGACCTCGCACAGATACGCAGTATTTT. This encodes CASSLYGPRTDTQYF.